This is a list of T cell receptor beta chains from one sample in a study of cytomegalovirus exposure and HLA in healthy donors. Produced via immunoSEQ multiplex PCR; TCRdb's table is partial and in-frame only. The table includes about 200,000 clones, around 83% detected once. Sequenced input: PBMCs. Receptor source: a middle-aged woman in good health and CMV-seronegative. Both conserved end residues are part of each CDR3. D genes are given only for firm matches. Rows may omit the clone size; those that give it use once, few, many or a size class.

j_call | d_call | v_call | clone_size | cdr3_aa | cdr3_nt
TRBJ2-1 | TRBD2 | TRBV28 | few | CASILTSGYNEQFF | TGTGCCAGCATTCTGACTAGCGGCTACAATGAGCAGTTCTTC
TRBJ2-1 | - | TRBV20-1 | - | CSASRGSEQFF | TGCAGTGCTAGTCGGGGGAGTGAGCAGTTCTTC
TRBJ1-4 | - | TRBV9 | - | CASSPQAGYSNEKLFF | TGTGCCAGCAGCCCCCAAGCGGGGTATTCTAATGAAAAACTGTTTTTT
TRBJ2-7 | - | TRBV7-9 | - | CASSSGRGLYEQCF | TGTGCCAGCAGCTCCGGGAGGGGGCTATACGAGCAGTGCTTC
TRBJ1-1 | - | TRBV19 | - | CASSIGQREAFF | TGTGCCAGTAGTATAGGACAGCGTGAAGCTTTCTTT
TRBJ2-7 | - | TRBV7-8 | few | CASSFDGLTYEQYF | TGTGCCAGCAGCTTTGATGGCTTAACCTACGAGCAGTACTTC
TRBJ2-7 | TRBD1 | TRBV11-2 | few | CASSLGGTGFSYEQYF | TGTGCCAGCAGCTTAGGCGGGACAGGGTTCTCCTACGAGCAGTACTTC
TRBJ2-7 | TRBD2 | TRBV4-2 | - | CASSQEGLAGGPYEQYF | TGTGCCAGCAGCCAAGAGGGACTAGCGGGAGGGCCCTACGAGCAGTACTTC
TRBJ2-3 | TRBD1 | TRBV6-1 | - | CASNPTGGTDTQYF | TGTGCCAGCAATCCGACAGGGGGAACAGATACGCAGTATTTT
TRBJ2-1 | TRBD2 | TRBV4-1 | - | CASSRGGPGNEQFF | TGCGCCAGCAGCCGGGGAGGGCCAGGAAATGAGCAGTTCTTC
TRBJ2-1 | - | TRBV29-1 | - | CSVAHPRGEQFF | TGCAGCGTTGCTCACCCCCGCGGTGAGCAGTTCTTC
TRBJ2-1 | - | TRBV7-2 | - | CASSLEGGPYFEQFF | TGTGCCAGCAGCTTAGAAGGAGGGCCCTATTTTGAGCAGTTCTTC
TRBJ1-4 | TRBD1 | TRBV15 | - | CATSRSTGGDEKLFF | TGTGCCACCAGCAGGAGTACAGGGGGCGACGAAAAACTGTTTTTT
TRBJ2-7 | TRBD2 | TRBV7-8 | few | CASSPMSGRDYEQYF | TGTGCCAGCAGCCCGATGAGCGGGAGGGACTACGAGCAGTACTTC
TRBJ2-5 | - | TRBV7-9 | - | CASSVEQSPETQYF | TGTGCCAGCAGCGTCGAGCAATCCCCCGAGACCCAGTACTTC
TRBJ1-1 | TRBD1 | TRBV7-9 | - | CASSSRTGARTNTEAFF | TGTGCCAGCAGCTCCCGGACAGGGGCGCGAACAAACACTGAAGCTTTCTTT
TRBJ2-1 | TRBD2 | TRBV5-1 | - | CASSAGRDNEQFF | TGCGCCAGCAGCGCCGGGAGGGACAATGAGCAGTTCTTC
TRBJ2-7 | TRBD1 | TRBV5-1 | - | CASSSGQATYEQYF | TGCGCCAGCAGCAGTGGACAGGCTACCTACGAGCAGTACTTC
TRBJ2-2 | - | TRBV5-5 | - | CASNRAWDRYTGELSF | TGTGCCAGCAACCGAGCGTGGGATAGATACACCGGGGAGCTGTCTTTT
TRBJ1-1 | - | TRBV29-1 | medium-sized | CSVVVGVNTEAFF | TGCAGCGTTGTAGTCGGGGTCAACACTGAAGCTTTCTTT
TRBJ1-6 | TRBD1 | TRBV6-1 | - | CASIRDRVENSPLHF | TGTGCCAGCATCCGGGACAGGGTCGAGAATTCACCCCTCCACTTT
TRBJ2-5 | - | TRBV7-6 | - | CASSSNAGSQETQYF | TGTGCCAGCAGCTCGAACGCAGGGTCTCAAGAGACCCAGTACTTC
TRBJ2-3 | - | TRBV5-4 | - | CASSDRDTDTQYF | TGTGCCAGCAGCGACAGAGACACAGATACGCAGTATTTT
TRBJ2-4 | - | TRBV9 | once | CASSGHKTVIAKNIQYF | TGTGCCAGCAGCGGACATAAAACAGTCATAGCCAAAAACATTCAGTACTTC